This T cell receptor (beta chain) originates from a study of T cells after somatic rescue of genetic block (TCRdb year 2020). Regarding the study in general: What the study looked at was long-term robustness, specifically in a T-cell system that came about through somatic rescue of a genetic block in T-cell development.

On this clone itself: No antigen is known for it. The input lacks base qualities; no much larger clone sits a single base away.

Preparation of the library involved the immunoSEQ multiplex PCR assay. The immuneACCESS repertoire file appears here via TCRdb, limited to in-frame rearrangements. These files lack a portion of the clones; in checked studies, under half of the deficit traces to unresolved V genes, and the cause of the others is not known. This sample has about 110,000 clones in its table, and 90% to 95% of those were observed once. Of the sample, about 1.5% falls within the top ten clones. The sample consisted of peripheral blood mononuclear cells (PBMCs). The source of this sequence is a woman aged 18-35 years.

CDR3 region: CATSSEWDRLNEKLFF. The sequence in DNA is TGTGCCACCAGCAGCGAGTGGGACCGCCTGAATGAAAAACTGTTTTTT. The rearranged segments are TRBV15 and TRBJ1-4; D gene: possibly TRBD1, on 5 matching bases. Looking up the germline V gene (reference sequence) yields CDR1 LNHNV and CDR2 YYDKDF. The germline ends are 16 bases apart after V is trimmed by 3 bases and J by 5 bases. The CDR3, from cysteine to phenylalanine, totals 16 residues. Of the read, only the CDR3 DNA is kept; its 48 bases are in frame from base 1.